A single sample gave rise to the 11 T cell receptor beta chains below, sequenced in a study of vaccination effects on CD4 cells after COVID-19. Sequencing was performed with immunoSEQ multiplex PCR; in TCRdb, only in-frame clones are kept and a portion is missing. The data hold tens of thousands of clones, with approximately 78% observed a single time. Expansion of antigen-specific CD4+ T cells with viral peptide pools was carried out by the ViraFEST assay before sequencing. Investigators separated out CD4+ T cells once 10 days of culture had passed. By PCR, the person was confirmed to have had SARS-CoV-2 infection between March and December 2020. For these receptors, no antigen is known. The material sequenced was CD4+ T cells from PBMCs cultured with a peptide pool, taken before COVID-19 vaccination. These receptors came from a human donor who had a prior SARS-CoV-2 infection.

The genes are TRBV24-1 and TRBJ2-2; 10 nucleotides line up with TRBD2. Trimming removed 0 bases from V and 4 bases from J; junction bases left unmatched: 13. Germline CDR1 is KGHDR and CDR2 is SFDVKD. The CDR3 loop spans 20 amino acids. The CDR3 loop reads CATSDLVVAGGPPGTGELFF. CDR3 nucleotides: TGTGCCACCAGTGATTTGGTGGTAGCGGGGGGTCCCCCGGGCACCGGGGAGCTGTTTTTT.

A single count supports this clone. The chain recombines TRBV6-2 or TRBV6-3 with TRBJ2-7; D unclear. CDR1 and CDR2 (germline): MNHEY, SVGEGT. This CDR3 spans 16 amino acids. Between the trimmed V and J ends, which lost 0 bases and 2 bases, there was a span of 14 bases. The CDR3 nucleotides read TGTGCCAGCAGTTACTCTGGACGGTCGTTAACCTACGAGCAGTACTTC. Translated: CASSYSGRSLTYEQYF.

This chain uses TRBV30 with TRBJ2-5; D uncertain. The CDR3 is 14 residues long. CDR1 is GTSNPN, CDR2 SVGIG, per germline (reference sequence). Trimming pared 1 base from V and 4 bases from J, leaving 13 bases between. The chain's CDR3 is CAWSEGAWPETQYF. Here the CDR3 DNA reads TGTGCCTGGAGTGAGGGCGCGTGGCCAGAGACCCAGTACTTC.

The gene calls are TRBV18 and TRBJ1-5, with 7 bases that match TRBD1. The V gene's germline CDR1 is KGHSH and CDR2 LQKENI. The CDR3 is made up of 15 amino acids. The V and J ends lost 3 bases and 5 bases, in that order; junction bases with no gene match: 7. As DNA, the CDR3 is TGTGCCAGCTCACCGACGACAGGGAGGGATCAGCCCCAGCATTTT. It yields the protein CASSPTTGRDQPQHF.

V is TRBV24-1 and J is TRBJ2-1; 8 bases fit TRBD2. Per germline, CDR1 KGHDR and CDR2 SFDVKD. The CDR3 has 16 residues. Trimming cost V 0 bases and J 3 bases; bases outside gene matches: 3. Here the CDR3 DNA reads TGTGCCACCAGTGATTTGGTGGCGGGGGGCTACAATGAGCAGTTCTTC. Protein sequence: CATSDLVAGGYNEQFF.

The gene calls are TRBV15 and TRBJ2-7; TRBD1 agrees at 8 bases. Germline V gene sequence: CDR1 LNHNV, CDR2 YYDKDF (reference sequence). V dropped 3 bases and J dropped 3; count of bases not matched to a gene: 10. The CDR3 has 16 amino acids. This chain's CDR3 is CATSRYGTGTLYEQYF. DNA of the CDR3: TGTGCCACCAGCAGGTACGGGACAGGAACACTCTACGAGCAGTACTTC.

The chain employs TRBV4-1 and TRBJ1-4; 7 bases match TRBD1. V dropped 3 bases and J dropped 3; count of bases not matched to a gene: 7. The CDR3 has 16 residues. Germline-derived CDR1 and CDR2 are MGHRA and YSYEKL. CDR3 nucleotides: TGCGCCAGCAGCCAGGCGACCGGGACAGCTAATGAAAAACTGTTTTTT. Translated, it gives CASSQATGTANEKLFF.

The chain couples TRBV6-5 to TRBJ2-5; no clear D gene. The V gene lost 4 bases and the J gene lost 1 base, with 10 bases spanning the gap. The CDR3 extends over 14 amino acids. Germline V lookup: CDR1 MNHEY, CDR2 SVGAGI. CDR3 nucleotide sequence: TGTGCCAGCAGTTCAGTCTGGCCCCAAGAGACCCAGTACTTC. Translation: CASSSVWPQETQYF.

The genes are TRBV7-9 and TRBJ2-5, with a tentative D call TRBD1 (8 bases). V dropped 5 bases and J dropped 4 bases, with 14 bases sitting between them. CDR3 size: 14 residues. Germline assignment: CDR1 SEHNR and CDR2 FQNEAQ (reference sequence). CDR3 DNA sequence: TGTGCCAGCAGCAGAACAGGGGGGGGAGAGACCCAGTACTTC. This encodes CASSRTGGGETQYF.

The chain employs TRBV7-2 and TRBJ1-5; maybe TRBD1 (5 bases). The CDR3 length is 14 residues. The V end was cut by 2 bases, the J end by 5 bases, with 10 bases between. Per germline, CDR1 SGHTA and CDR2 FQGNSA. CDR3 amino acids: CASSLRGGDQPQHF. The CDR3 nucleotides read TGTGCCAGCAGCTTAAGGGGAGGGGATCAGCCCCAGCATTTT.

The V call is TRBV19, the J call TRBJ1-5; no clear D. The CDR3 sequence is 16 residues long. Trimming shortened V by 6 bases and J by 2 bases, and 17 bases separated the two germline ends. The germline gives CDR1 LNHDA, CDR2 SQIVND (reference sequence). In nucleotides, the CDR3 is TGTGCCAGTAGGAGGCAAAGAGGTGAGGGCAATCAGCCCCAGCATTTT. Protein sequence: CASRRQRGEGNQPQHF. Complete variable domain (other parts from reference TRBV19 and TRBJ1-5): DGGITQSPKYLFRKEGQNVTLSCEQNLNHDAMYWYRQDPGQGLRLIYYSQIVNDFQKGDIAEGYSVSREKKESFPLTVTSAQKNPTAFYLCASRRQRGEGNQPQHFGDGTRLSIL.